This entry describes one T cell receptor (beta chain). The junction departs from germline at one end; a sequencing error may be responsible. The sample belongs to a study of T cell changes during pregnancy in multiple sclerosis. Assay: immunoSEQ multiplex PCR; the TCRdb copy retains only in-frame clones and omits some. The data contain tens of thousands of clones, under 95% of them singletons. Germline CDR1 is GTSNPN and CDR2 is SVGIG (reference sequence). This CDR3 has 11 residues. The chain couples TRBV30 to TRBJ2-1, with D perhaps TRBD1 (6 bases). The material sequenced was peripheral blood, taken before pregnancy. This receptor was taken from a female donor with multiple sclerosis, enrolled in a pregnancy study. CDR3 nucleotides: TGTGCCTGGAGTCGATGGGGGCGAATAATCTTC. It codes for CAWSRWGRIIF.